This T cell receptor (beta chain) was retrieved from a study of cytomegalovirus exposure and HLA in healthy donors. Profiled with immunoSEQ multiplex PCR; TCRdb holds only in-frame clones, not every one. Of around 350,000 clones listed, 86% are singletons. Findings and caveats of the study: Reported results showed that the classifier diagnosed cytomegalovirus status with high specificity and sensitivity.

This clone was picked up one time. The antigen is not known. The sequenced sample consisted of PBMCs. The source is a woman in her late teens or twenties in good health and CMV-seronegative.

CDR3 amino acids: CASFTSNNEQFF. The CDR3 DNA reads TGTGCCAGCTTTACTAGCAACAATGAGCAGTTCTTC. The rearrangement links TRBV28 to TRBJ2-1, with D possibly matching TRBD2 (6 bases). Trimming stripped 8 bases from V and 5 bases from J, with 10 bases between. The CDR3 is 12 amino acids. Germline V gene lookup returns CDR1 MDHEN and CDR2 SYDVKM.